This TCR beta chain was captured in a study of blood T cell repertoires in COVID-19. Study summary: The samples span acute and convalescent COVID-19 from the United States, Italy and Spain. T cells, B-cell-depleted T cells, or PBMCs provided the cDNA or gDNA that served as material.

This clone was recorded once. Original processing methods: Amplified reference gene primers provided the basis for estimating nucleated cell counts. The assay was immunoSEQ multiplex PCR, and TCRdb's table has in-frame clones only and misses some. Clone size and the V and J calls come from that table; the DNA yielded D and trimming. The table lists about 280,000 clones, around 84% of them singletons. The CDR3 is 13 residues long. Between the trimmed V and J ends, which lost 3 bases and 9 bases, there was a span of 11 bases. Germline CDR1 SNHLY, CDR2 FYNNEI. The sequenced sample was PBMCs or T cells enriched from blood (not recorded which). This sequence joins TRBV2 and TRBJ2-2; D perhaps matches TRBD2 (6 bases). The source of this sequence is a man aged 40-50 years who had been exposed to COVID-19. CDR3 nucleotides: TGTGCCAGCAGTGACTCCGGGAGTTGGGAGCTGTTTTTT. Its translation is CASSDSGSWELFF.